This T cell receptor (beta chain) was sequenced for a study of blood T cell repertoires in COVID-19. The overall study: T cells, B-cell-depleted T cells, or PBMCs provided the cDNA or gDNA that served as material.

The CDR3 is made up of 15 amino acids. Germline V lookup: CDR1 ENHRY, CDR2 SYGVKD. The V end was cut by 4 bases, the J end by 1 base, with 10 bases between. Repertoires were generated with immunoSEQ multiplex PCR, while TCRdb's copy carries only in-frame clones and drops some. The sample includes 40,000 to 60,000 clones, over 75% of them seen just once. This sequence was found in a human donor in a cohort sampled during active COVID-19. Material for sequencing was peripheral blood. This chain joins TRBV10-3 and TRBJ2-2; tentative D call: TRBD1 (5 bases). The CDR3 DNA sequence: TGTGCCATCAGTGTGGCAGGGTTGAACACCGGGGAGCTGTTTTTT. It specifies CAISVAGLNTGELFF.